These 19 T cell receptor beta chains originate from one sample sequenced in a study of long-term antiretroviral therapy in people with HIV. They ran version v3.0 of the immunoSEQ assay at survey level. The repertoire was sequenced with immunoSEQ multiplex PCR; TCRdb's copy has only in-frame clones and lacks some. The sample lists some 10,000 clones; around 84% were seen once. Sequencing used unsorted PBMCs, obtained less than 7.5 years after starting antiretroviral therapy. These receptors were obtained from a man aged 45-65 years with HIV.

The chain employs TRBV19 and TRBJ2-7; 9 bases agree with TRBD1. CDR1 is LNHDA and CDR2 is SQIVND in the germline V gene (reference sequence). J was trimmed by 3 bases and V by 3 bases; bases with no gene match: 3. This CDR3 contains 14 residues. The CDR3 spells CASSIRQGVYEQYF. DNA for the CDR3: TGTGCCAGTAGTATCCGACAGGGGGTCTACGAGCAGTACTTC.

The chain couples TRBV12-5 to TRBJ2-5, with a weak D call TRBD1 (6 bases). This CDR3 has 12 amino acids. CDR1 is LGHNT, CDR2 FRNRAP, per germline. V was shortened by 8 bases and J by 1 base, with 8 bases between the two germline ends. CDR3 nucleotide sequence: TGTGCTAGTCGGGACATCCAAGAGACCCAGTACTTC. Its translation is CASRDIQETQYF.

This clone has only one observation. The V call is TRBV5-4, the J call TRBJ2-2, with D hard to call. The germline CDR1 and CDR2 sequences are SGHNT and YYREEE (reference sequence). V gave up 0 bases and J gave up 0 bases, with 6 bases separating them. The CDR3 has 15 residues. The chain's CDR3 is CASSLGPANTGELFF. CDR3 DNA sequence: TGTGCCAGCAGCTTGGGACCGGCGAACACCGGGGAGCTGTTTTTT. The entire variable domain, with the rest obtained from reference TRBV5-4 and TRBJ2-2, is as follows: ETGVTQSPTHLIKTRGQQVTLRCSSQSGHNTVSWYQQALGQGPQFIFQYYREEENGRGNFPPRFSGLQFPNYSSELNVNALELDDSALYLCASSLGPANTGELFFGEGSRLTVL.

In DNA, the CDR3 is TGTGCCAGCAGCTTAGATGGGACTGCCTACGAGCAGTACTTC. It specifies CASSLDGTAYEQYF. The gene calls are TRBV7-6 and TRBJ2-7; TRBD2 might be the D (6 bases). From germline, CDR1 is SGHVS and CDR2 FNYEAQ. The V end was cut by 1 base, the J end by 2 bases, with 9 bases between. The CDR3 sequence is 14 residues long.

The genes are TRBV30 and TRBJ1-5, with a possible D match to TRBD1 (5 bases). The CDR3 contains 17 residues. V was pared by 3 bases and J by 11 bases, with 29 bases between. Germline V gives CDR1 GTSNPN, CDR2 SVGIG (reference sequence). Here the CDR3 DNA reads TGTGCCTGGAGCCCCGCCGGGACCTGGAATCAACAATCAGCCCAGCATTTT. This sequence encodes CAWSPAGTWNQQSAQHF.

The V gene is TRBV7-9, the J gene TRBJ2-5, with TRBD1 as a possible D gene (5 bases). CDR3 size: 15 residues. Germline CDR1 and CDR2: SEHNR and FQNEAQ (reference sequence). V lost 2 bases, J lost 2 bases, and 12 bases lay in between. The CDR3 here is CASSLLAGLQETQYF. The CDR3 DNA reads TGTGCCAGCAGCTTACTGGCAGGGCTACAAGAGACCCAGTACTTC.

The chain links TRBV2 to TRBJ1-4; D gene uncertain. This CDR3 has 14 amino acids. V gave up 3 bases and J gave up 4 bases, with 9 bases separating them. Germline assignment: CDR1 SNHLY and CDR2 FYNNEI. DNA for the CDR3: TGTGCCAGCAGTGAGGTCGAGAGTAATGAAAAACTGTTTTTT. Its protein product is CASSEVESNEKLFF.

The rearrangement uses TRBV9 and TRBJ2-1; D is possibly TRBD2 (6 bases). Per germline, CDR1 SGDLS and CDR2 YYNGEE. The CDR3 runs to 14 residues. The ends were cut back, 4 bases at V and 4 bases at J, with 12 bases in the middle. The CDR3 DNA reads as TGTGCCAGCAGCCTATTTGGGGGGTACAATGAGCAGTTCTTC. Residues: CASSLFGGYNEQFF. Complete variable domain (other parts from reference TRBV9 and TRBJ2-1): DSGVTQTPKHLITATGQRVTLRCSPRSGDLSVYWYQQSLDQGLQFLIQYYNGEERAKGNILERFSAQQFPDLHSELNLSSLELGDSALYFCASSLFGGYNEQFFGPGTRLTVL.

The V call is TRBV5-6, the J call TRBJ1-1; D uncertain. V shed 0 bases and J shed 5 bases, with 14 bases lying between them. CDR1 SGHDT and CDR2 YYEEEE come from the germline V gene. The CDR3 spans 15 residues. The CDR3: CASSLVDIERTEAFF. CDR3 nucleotides: TGTGCCAGCAGCTTGGTAGACATTGAGAGGACTGAAGCTTTCTTT.

This chain joins TRBV27 and TRBJ1-5; D is unclear. The CDR3 contains 13 residues. Germline V gene lookup returns CDR1 MNHEY and CDR2 SMNVEV (reference sequence). V was clipped by 5 bases and J by 1 base, with 6 bases between them. The CDR3 sequence is CASSGRSNQPQHF. The CDR3 coding sequence is TGTGCCAGCAGTGGACGGAGCAATCAGCCCCAGCATTTT.

The gene calls are TRBV6-6 and TRBJ2-7; no clear D. The length of the CDR3 is 12 residues. Germline loops: CDR1 MNHNY, CDR2 SVGAGI (reference sequence). V was cut by 7 bases and J by 2 bases, with 9 bases left in between. This chain's CDR3 is CASIGSTYEQYF. The CDR3 region has the DNA TGTGCCAGCATCGGGTCTACCTACGAGCAGTACTTC.

The genes are TRBV5-6 and TRBJ2-1; 7 bases align to TRBD2. This CDR3 has 12 amino acids. V dropped 4 bases and J dropped 9; count of bases not matched to a gene: 4. The germline gives CDR1 SGHDT, CDR2 YYEEEE. The DNA for the CDR3 is TGTGCCAGCAGCCCTTGGGGGGGTGAGCAGTTCTTC. Translated, it gives CASSPWGGEQFF.

V gene TRBV7-3 combines with J gene TRBJ2-1, with a possible D match to TRBD1 (6 bases). There are 16 residues in the CDR3. Trimming removed 2 bases at V and 2 bases at J, with 13 bases between. CDR1 is SGHTA and CDR2 is FQGTGA in the germline V gene. CDR3 sequence (DNA): TGTGCCAGCAGCTTACGAGGGGGAGATCCCTACAATGAGCAGTTCTTC. This translates into CASSLRGGDPYNEQFF.

The rearrangement joins TRBV5-1 to TRBJ2-1; 14 nucleotides align to TRBD2. Germline loops: CDR1 SGHRS, CDR2 YFSETQ. With V trimmed by 4 bases and J by 0 bases, 6 bases remained unmatched. This CDR3 has 18 amino acids. The CDR3 here is CASSPGTSGSSSYNEQFF. Written as DNA, the CDR3 is TGCGCCAGCAGCCCTGGGACTAGCGGGAGCAGCTCCTACAATGAGCAGTTCTTC.

This chain joins TRBV7-9 and TRBJ2-1; 9 positions match TRBD1. Germline loops: CDR1 SEHNR, CDR2 FQNEAQ (reference sequence). Trimming took 6 bases from V and 9 from J; bases not matched to a gene: 3. The CDR3 loop spans 12 amino acids. The CDR3 DNA sequence: TGTGCCAGCAGGTACAGGGGGCCTGAGCAGTTCTTC. It specifies CASRYRGPEQFF.

The genes are TRBV6-5 and TRBJ2-3; D gene ambiguous. The CDR3 runs to 16 residues. The germline gives CDR1 MNHEY, CDR2 SVGAGI. V dropped 2 bases and J dropped 1 base, with 13 bases sitting between them. Written as DNA, the CDR3 is TGTGCCAGCAGTTACGCGGACCGACTTGGCACAGATACGCAGTATTTT. This sequence encodes CASSYADRLGTDTQYF.

The chain joins TRBV30 to TRBJ1-5; 9 bases are a match to TRBD1. Germline trimming cut 2 bases from V and 5 bases from J; bases unmatched to any gene: 1. CDR3 length: 13 amino acids. Germline CDR1 and CDR2: GTSNPN and SVGIG (reference sequence). The CDR3 DNA reads TGTGCCTGGAGTCGACAGGGGGATCAGCCCCAGCATTTT. This translates into CAWSRQGDQPQHF.

The rearrangement links TRBV15 to TRBJ2-3, with no clear D. V was trimmed by 4 bases and J by 5 bases, leaving 19 bases between them. Germline lookup yields CDR1 LNHNV and CDR2 YYDKDF (reference sequence). This CDR3 is 16 amino acids long. CDR3 bases: TGTGCCACCAGCAACGAACCGGGTTTTATGGGAGATACGCAGTATTTT. Translating it yields CATSNEPGFMGDTQYF.

The chain uses TRBV5-1 and TRBJ2-1, with 11 bases aligning to TRBD2. CDR3 length: 15 amino acids. Germline V gene data show CDR1 as SGHRS and CDR2 as YFSETQ. Trimming removed 0 bases from V and 7 bases from J; junction bases left unmatched: 3. For the CDR3, the DNA is TGCGCCAGCAGCTTGGTTAGCGGGGGGGAAAATGAGCAGTTCTTC. Amino acid sequence: CASSLVSGGENEQFF. The whole variable domain, filled in from reference TRBV5-1 and TRBJ2-1, reads KAGVTQTPRYLIKTRGQQVTLSCSPISGHRSVSWYQQTPGQGLQFLFEYFSETQRNKGNFPGRFSGRQFSNSRSEMNVSTLELGDSALYLCASSLVSGGENEQFFGPGTRLTVL.